This is a list of T cell receptor beta chains from one sample in a study of blood T cell repertoires in COVID-19. Assay: immunoSEQ multiplex PCR; the TCRdb copy retains only in-frame clones and omits some. Altogether 120,000 or so clones are present, about 86% being singletons, with the ten largest covering 3.8%. Sequencing used peripheral blood. The receptors come from a woman in her 50s with acute or convalescent COVID-19. Each CDR3 is given with its conserved first and last residue. The D gene is left open where the match is weak. Size values are once, few and many counts, or a class for expanded clones, and some rows have none.

j_call | d_call | clone_size | v_call | cdr3_nt | cdr3_aa
TRBJ2-1 | TRBD2 | - | TRBV2 | TGTGCCAGCAGTGTGACTAACGGGGGGTACAATGAGCAGTTCTTC | CASSVTNGGYNEQFF
TRBJ1-4 | - | - | TRBV2 | TGTGCCAGCAGAACAGGAACAACCGAAAAACTGTTTTTT | CASRTGTTEKLFF
TRBJ2-3 | TRBD2 | - | TRBV11-2 | TGTGCCAGCAGCTTAGTAGCGGGGGGGCAAAATACGCAGTATTTT | CASSLVAGGQNTQYF
TRBJ1-4 | - | few | TRBV28 | TGTGCCAGCAGTCCCGGTGGACTCGCTAATGAAAAACTGTTTTTT | CASSPGGLANEKLFF
TRBJ1-2 | TRBD1 | - | TRBV27 | TGTGCCAGCAGTTCGACAGGGGGCGTAGGCTACACCTTC | CASSSTGGVGYTF
TRBJ1-4 | - | - | TRBV6-4 | TGTGCCAGACTGAGTCCCAAAAGCGAAAAACTGTTTTTT | CARLSPKSEKLFF
TRBJ2-6 | TRBD1 | - | TRBV27 | TGTGCCAGCAGATCCAACAGGGGTAGTGGGGCCAACGTCCTGACTTTC | CASRSNRGSGANVLTF
TRBJ1-3 | - | - | TRBV1 | - | CTSSPGDRVGAGNTIYF
TRBJ1-4 | TRBD1 | - | TRBV15 | TGTGCCACCAGCAGAGATCTCGGGGACAGTGATGAAAAACTGTTTTTT | CATSRDLGDSDEKLFF
TRBJ1-5 | - | - | TRBV29-1 | TGCAGCGTTCAGGGAGGAAGAGTCCAAGGCGGGACGGGCAATCAGCCCCAGCATTTT | CSVQGGRVQGGTGNQPQHF
TRBJ2-3 | - | - | TRBV30 | TGTGCCTGGAGTGTACGGGGCACAGATACGCAGTATTTT | CAWSVRGTDTQYF
TRBJ2-1 | - | - | TRBV11-2 | TGTGCCAGCAGCTTAGGCGGGGGCGAGGATGAGCAGTTCTTC | CASSLGGGEDEQFF
TRBJ1-1 | TRBD1 | - | TRBV4-1 | TGCGCCAGCAGCCAGTCCCGGGACAGCAGGGGAGCTTTCTTT | CASSQSRDSRGAFF
TRBJ1-2 | - | - | TRBV30 | TGTGCCGGGATCCAGGACAGTGGGCTAGGCTACACCTTC | CAGIQDSGLGYTF
TRBJ1-5 | - | - | TRBV19 | TGTGCCAGTAGTATCCAACAGGATCAGCCCCAGCATTTT | CASSIQQDQPQHF
TRBJ2-1 | TRBD2 | once | TRBV29-1 | TGCAGCGTCGCGGGACTAGCGGGGCGAGAGCAGTTCTTC | CSVAGLAGREQFF
TRBJ2-1 | - | - | TRBV5-1 | TGCGCCAGCAGCTTGCAACAGAGCTCCTACAATGAGCAGTTCTTC | CASSLQQSSYNEQFF
TRBJ1-1 | - | - | TRBV3-1/TRBV3-2 | TGTGCCAGCAGCCAAGTGCCGGGTCAAGCTTTCTTT | CASSQVPGQAFF
TRBJ1-2 | - | few | TRBV7-9 | TGTGCCAGCAGCTCCCCTACCGCCGGACACCACTATGGCTACACCTTC | CASSSPTAGHHYGYTF
TRBJ1-6 | TRBD1 | - | TRBV13 | TGTGCCAGCAGCTGGGACAGGGTTGATTCACCCCTCCACTTT | CASSWDRVDSPLHF
TRBJ1-1 | TRBD1 | - | TRBV5-1 | TGCGCCAGCAGCTGGGGACGGGGAGGACAGGCCTCAGCTTTCTTT | CASSWGRGGQASAFF
TRBJ1-5 | - | few | TRBV11-2 | TGTGCCAGCAGCTCGCAGGGTCAGCCCCAGCATTTT | CASSSQGQPQHF
TRBJ2-1 | TRBD2 | - | TRBV14 | TGTGCCAGCAGCCAAGATCTTGGCGGGAGCCACAATGAGCAGTTCTTC | CASSQDLGGSHNEQFF
TRBJ1-5 | TRBD1 | - | TRBV15 | TGTGCCACCAGCAGGGGACAGGGGCGGGTAAACCAGCCCCAGCATTTT | CATSRGQGRVNQPQHF
TRBJ1-2 | TRBD1 | - | TRBV19 | TGTGCCAGTAGTACCAGGGACAGCTATGGCTACACCTTC | CASSTRDSYGYTF
TRBJ1-1 | - | - | TRBV10-3 | TGTGCCATCCGAGGGTTAGAGACTGAAGCTTTCTTT | CAIRGLETEAFF
TRBJ2-7 | - | - | TRBV7-9 | TGTGCCAGCAGCTTAGCGCCCAGATCCTACGAGCAGTACTTC | CASSLAPRSYEQYF
TRBJ1-6 | - | - | TRBV2 | TGTGCCAGCAGTGGGCAGGGTCCCTCCTATAATTCACCCCTCCACTTT | CASSGQGPSYNSPLHF
TRBJ1-4 | - | once | TRBV25-1 | TGTGCCAGCAGCATACAGGGCACTTCTGAAAAACTGTTTTTT | CASSIQGTSEKLFF
TRBJ2-2 | - | - | TRBV24-1 | TGTGCCACCAGTGATTCAGTCAGAAACACCGGGGAGCTGTTTTTT | CATSDSVRNTGELFF
TRBJ1-5 | - | - | TRBV9 | TGTGCCAGCAGCGTTAGCCCCAATCAGCCCCAGCATTTT | CASSVSPNQPQHF
TRBJ1-1 | - | once | TRBV9 | TGTGCCAGCAGCGGAGCCGAAGAGACTGAAGCTTTCTTT | CASSGAEETEAFF